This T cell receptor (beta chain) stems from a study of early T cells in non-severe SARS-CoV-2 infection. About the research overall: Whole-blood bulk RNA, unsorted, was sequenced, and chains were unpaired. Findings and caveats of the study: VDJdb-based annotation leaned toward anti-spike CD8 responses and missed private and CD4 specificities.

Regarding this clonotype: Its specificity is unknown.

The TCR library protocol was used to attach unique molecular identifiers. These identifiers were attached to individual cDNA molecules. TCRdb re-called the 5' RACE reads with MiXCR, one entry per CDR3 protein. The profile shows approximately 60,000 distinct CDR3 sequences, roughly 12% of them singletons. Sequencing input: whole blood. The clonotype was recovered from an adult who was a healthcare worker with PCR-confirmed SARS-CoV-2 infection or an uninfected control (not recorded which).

Written as DNA, the CDR3 is TGTGCCAGTACGAGGCGGGGGGAGCAGTTCTTC. This translates into CASTRRGEQFF. The rearrangement joins TRBV19 to TRBJ2-1; 7 bases align to TRBD2. CDR1 is LNHDA and CDR2 is SQIVND in the germline V gene (reference sequence). The CDR3 runs 11 residues. V trimming: 7 bases; J trimming: 10 bases; junction bases outside the gene matches: 4.